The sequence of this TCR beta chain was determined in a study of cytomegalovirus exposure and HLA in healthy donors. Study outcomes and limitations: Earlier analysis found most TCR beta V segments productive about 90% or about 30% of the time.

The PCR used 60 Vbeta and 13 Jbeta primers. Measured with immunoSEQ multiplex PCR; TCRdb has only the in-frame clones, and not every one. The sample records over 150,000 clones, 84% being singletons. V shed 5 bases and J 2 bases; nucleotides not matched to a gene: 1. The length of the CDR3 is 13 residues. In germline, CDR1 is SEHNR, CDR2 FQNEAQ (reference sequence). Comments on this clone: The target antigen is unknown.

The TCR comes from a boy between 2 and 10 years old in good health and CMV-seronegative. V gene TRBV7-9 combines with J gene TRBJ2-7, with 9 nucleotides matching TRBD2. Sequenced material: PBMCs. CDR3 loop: CASSASGTYEQYF. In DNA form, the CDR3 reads TGTGCCAGCAGCGCTAGCGGGACCTACGAGCAGTACTTC.